This T cell receptor beta chain is from a study of T and B cells in COVID-19 patients. TRB was amplified from around 250-500 ng of blood genomic DNA. BIOMED2 TRB-A/B primer pools were used in multiplex TRB PCR. TCRdb analysed the multiplex PCR reads with MiXCR anew, one entry per CDR3 protein. This table holds about 5,100 distinct CDR3 sequences, over 20% found once. The CDR3 loop spans 15 amino acids. Per germline, CDR1 SGHRS and CDR2 YFSETQ. The junction had 10 bases not matched to a gene; V was cut back by 1 base and J by 10 bases. This clonotype has only a few counts. The antigen is not known. General study results and limits: Patients with COVID-19 reportedly showed strongly skewed T cell receptor beta variable and joining gene usage.

The V and J genes are TRBV5-1 and TRBJ1-1, with TRBD1 matching 10 bases. Sequenced sample: blood. This TCR was sampled from a human donor with active COVID-19. CDR3 sequence: CASSLSNAGQGLAFF. CDR3 nucleotide sequence: TGCGCCAGCAGCTTGTCCAATGCGGGACAGGGGCTAGCTTTCTTT.